The TCR beta chain under discussion was sequenced for a study of blood T cell repertoires in COVID-19. Study as a whole: T cells, B-cell-depleted T cells, or PBMCs supplied cDNA or gDNA.

V lost 5 bases, J lost 5 bases, and 21 bases lay in between. Germline V gene data show CDR1 as SNHLY and CDR2 as FYNNEI. CDR3 length equals 16 residues. Across about two dozen US areas, participants ranged in age from about 18 to 89 years. As processed by the authors: The authors estimated nucleated cell counts from reference gene primer amplification. Clones were read by immunoSEQ multiplex PCR, and TCRdb kept only the in-frame ones, dropping some. V, J and clone size are taken as reported in that table, and D and trimming were inferred from the DNA itself. The sample shows approximately 140,000 clones, more than 75% of them seen only once.

This chain joins TRBV2 and TRBJ2-5; weak D call: TRBD2 (5 bases). Sample: PBMCs or T cells enriched from blood (not recorded which). The sequence came from a woman aged 25 to 45 with acute COVID-19. The CDR3 sequence: CASSQRSTSLGETQYF. DNA for the CDR3: TGTGCCAGCAGTCAACGCTCTACTAGTTTAGGGGAGACCCAGTACTTC.